Following are 2 T cell receptor beta chains from one sample sequenced in a study of cytomegalovirus exposure and HLA in healthy donors. The study ran its PCR with 60 Vbeta and 13 Jbeta primers. The data were produced by immunoSEQ multiplex PCR, yet TCRdb's version contains in-frame clones alone and is incomplete. The sample consists of more than 90,000 clones, more than 75% of them appearing once. Material: PBMCs. Receptors were obtained from a woman aged 55-75 years in good health and CMV-seronegative.

V gene TRBV19 combines with J gene TRBJ2-1, with 7 bases identical to TRBD2. V lost 5 bases to trimming and J lost 2 bases; unmatched junction nucleotides: 6. Germline-derived CDR1 and CDR2 are LNHDA and SQIVND (reference sequence). This CDR3 is built from 15 residues. Here the CDR3 reads CASSPLAETYNEQFF. The CDR3 region has the DNA TGTGCCAGTAGTCCCCTAGCGGAGACCTACAATGAGCAGTTCTTC.

The count of this clone is one. The gene calls are TRBV7-2 and TRBJ1-5; D might be TRBD1 (5 bases). V was pared by 5 bases and J by 2 bases, with 13 bases between. This CDR3 region has 15 residues. Germline V gene sequence: CDR1 SGHTA, CDR2 FQGNSA. This chain's CDR3 is CASSPEGGGNQPQHF. In nucleotides, the CDR3 is TGTGCCAGCAGCCCTGAGGGAGGGGGCAATCAGCCCCAGCATTTT.